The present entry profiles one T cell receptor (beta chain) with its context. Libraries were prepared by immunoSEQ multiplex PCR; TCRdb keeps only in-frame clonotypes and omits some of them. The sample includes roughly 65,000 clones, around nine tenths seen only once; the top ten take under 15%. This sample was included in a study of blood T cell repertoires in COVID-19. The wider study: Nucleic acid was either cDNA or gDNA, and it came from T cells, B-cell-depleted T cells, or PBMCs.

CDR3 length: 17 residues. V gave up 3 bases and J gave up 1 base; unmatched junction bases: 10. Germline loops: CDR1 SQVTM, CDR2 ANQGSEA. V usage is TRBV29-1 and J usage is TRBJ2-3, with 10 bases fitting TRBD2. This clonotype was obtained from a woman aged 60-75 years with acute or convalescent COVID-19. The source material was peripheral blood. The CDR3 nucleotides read TGCAGCGTTGATGGTGCGGCTAGCGGGGGACGCACAGATACGCAGTATTTT. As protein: CSVDGAASGGRTDTQYF.